The source of this T cell receptor beta chain is a study of T cell responses to AZD1222 COVID-19 vaccine (dated by TCRdb to the early 2020s). At the level of the whole study: AZD1222 recipients given second doses at about 4 weeks or at about 12 weeks were pooled, since spike-specific TCR depth and breadth were not found to differ between the two schedules. TCR sequencing covered some 240 trial participants: 207 given two doses of AZD1222 and around 25 given two doses of MenACWY control vaccine. Trial participants were enrolled into age subgroups of 18-55, 56-69 and 70-plus years, which contained about 150, 28 and 57 TCR-sequenced participants, respectively. Summary of the overall study and its limitations: The 56-69-year group was small, and its depth increase did not reach significance, likely because of low power. Conclusions about previously exposed vaccinees are limited because only a handful of AZD1222 recipients were SARS-CoV-2 seropositive at baseline. Most participants were white British and females outnumbered males, and the authors suggested that clonal diversity may have been underestimated. The whole spike protein was spanned by vaccine-associated CD4 TCRs, and dominant responses were seen in regions 160-218 and 743-854. Nearly half of unique spike-specific TCRs reportedly recognized epitopes outside regions mutated in the B.1.351 and B.1.1.7 variants. After two AZD1222 doses, both the breadth and the depth of spike-specific TCRs were significantly higher than at day 0 and than in MenACWY recipients. Because no day 14 peak-response samples were available, the repertoires could be characterized only after the peak T cell response.

The CDR3 regions of human TCRbeta chains were subjected to immunosequencing. Per the source publication's procedure: TCRs in the repertoires were matched against a reference library of SARS-CoV-2-specific TCRs that had been generated with the MIRA antigen-specificity platform. Breadth meant the fraction of unique TCRs that were SARS-CoV-2-associated, whereas depth meant the fraction of total T cells that were SARS-CoV-2-associated. Using the MIRA data, every spike-specific TCR was mapped to the spike region that the TCR reacted to and assigned to either a CD4 or a CD8 class. Log10-transformed breadth and depth values were compared by one-way ANOVA with Sidak's multiple comparisons tests. Imported from immuneACCESS, the table was reduced by TCRdb to in-frame sequences with V and J called. These copies leave out some clones; in studies compared against another copy, an unresolved V gene accounts for under half, and the cause of the remainder is not known. The V and J calls and clone size come from that table; D and trimming were worked out from the DNA. The sample records more than 95,000 clones, around 92% of which are singletons. The top ten hold around 4% of the sample.

The sample's time point label is to be understood as: baseline before first vaccination. The vaccinee samples were drawn from two UK trials, COV001 and COV002, one of which was a single-blind randomized controlled phase 2/3 trial testing AZD1222 (ChAdOx1 nCoV-19) in healthy adults. For TCRbeta chain sequencing, PBMC samples from trial participants were taken at day 0 and at day 28 after the second dose. Spanning cysteine to phenylalanine, the CDR3 consists of 15 amino acids. The sequence is cut down to CDR3 DNA, 45 bases in frame from base 1. CDR1 SGHTA and CDR2 FQGNSA were looked up in the germline V gene. V is pruned by 4 bases and J by 7 bases, leaving 8 bases of the junction without a gene match. Comments on this clone: Which antigen it targets is not known. No per-base quality is available; no much larger clone lies one base away.

This material consisted of peripheral blood, taken on day 0 of AZD1222 vaccination. This TCR was sampled from an adult in good health. Recombination linked TRBV7-2 to TRBJ1-4, and 8 bases in between align with TRBD1. Here the CDR3 is given as CASSSQGAGGEKLFF. The DNA reads TGTGCCAGCAGCTCCCAGGGGGCCGGGGGTGAAAAACTGTTTTTT. The CDR3, completed at both ends by the reference TRBV7-2 and TRBJ1-4 genes, gives the full variable domain GAGVSQSPSNKVTEKGKDVELRCDPISGHTALYWYRQSLGQGLEFLIYFQGNSAPDKSGLPSDRFSAERTGGSVSTLTIQRTQQEDSAVYLCASSSQGAGGEKLFFGSGTQLSVL.